This T cell receptor beta chain appears in the sequencing data of a study of T cell changes during pregnancy in multiple sclerosis (dated by TCRdb to about 2019). Notes on the research overall: In women with multiple sclerosis, the researchers looked at how the T cell repertoire shifted as pregnancy progressed.

Library creation used the immunoSEQ multiplex PCR assay. In its TCRdb copy, this immuneACCESS table keeps in-frame sequences only and misses some clones. Where compared with another copy, unresolved V genes explain less than half of these, and the others have no known cause. This sample lists tens of thousands of clones; roughly nine tenths were detected once. The top ten constitute less than 0.5% of the sample. As to this clone: The antigen it recognizes is unknown. No qualities accompany the bases; no much larger clone lies one base away.

Trimming removed 8 bases from V and 3 bases from J; the gene matches leave 10 bases unexplained. The CDR3 starts with the cysteine, ends with the phenylalanine, and has 14 residues. Here the CDR3 DNA is all that survives: 42 bases in frame from base 1. The germline V gene sets CDR1 to MNHNS and CDR2 to SASEGT. The chain uses TRBV6-1 and TRBJ2-7; the central 7 bases match TRBD1. The TCR originated in a female donor in good health, enrolled as a control in a pregnancy study. The input for sequencing was CD4+ T cells from peripheral blood mononuclear cells, taken in the third trimester of pregnancy. CDR3 loop: CASELDRWVYEQYF. The DNA sequence follows: TGTGCCAGCGAACTGGACAGGTGGGTCTACGAGCAGTACTTC.